This T cell receptor (beta chain) derives from a study of T cells expressing NK-cell markers. The CDR3 length is 16 residues. Germline CDR1 reads SEHNR; CDR2 reads FQNEAQ (reference sequence). Making the TCR beta cDNA relied on 5'RACE template switching with UMIs. No DNA is given; TCRdb re-called the 5' RACE reads and lists each CDR3 protein once. The sample's table shows approximately 420,000 distinct CDR3 sequences. Sequencing was done on a sample of blood T cells: a sorted CD56 or NKG2C T cell subset, CD4+ or CD8+ T cells, or bulk PBMC T cells (not recorded which). V is TRBV7-9 and J is TRBJ2-5; TCRdb indicates TRBD2, and absent DNA this call remains unverified. The source is a woman in her fifties or sixties in good health. CDR3 sequence reads: CASNRGLAGEGETQYF. Variable domain in full (rest from reference TRBV7-9 and TRBJ2-5): DTGVSQNPRHKITKRGQNVTFRCDPISEHNRLYWYRQTLGQGPEFLTYFQNEAQLEKSRLLSDRFSAERPKGSFSTLEIQRTEQGDSAMYLCASNRGLAGEGETQYFGPGTRLLVL.